The rows below give T cell receptor beta chains drawn from one sample of a study of blood T cell repertoires in COVID-19. TCRdb's table, derived via immunoSEQ multiplex PCR, lists solely in-frame clones and lacks some. The table shows roughly 160,000 clones, with 80% to 90% occurring only once. The sample consisted of peripheral blood. Receptor source: a man in his sixties with acute or convalescent COVID-19. CDR3s include the opening cysteine and the closing phenylalanine or tryptophan. A D gene is named only where the DNA matches it firmly. The listing skips clone size in some rows; elsewhere it reads once, few, many or a size class.

clone_size: .
d_call: TRBD1
j_call: TRBJ1-1
v_call: TRBV27
cdr3_aa: CASSLGQGSTEAFF
cdr3_nt: TGTGCCAGCAGTTTGGGACAGGGTAGCACTGAAGCTTTCTTT

clone_size: .
d_call: .
j_call: TRBJ1-5
v_call: TRBV4-2
cdr3_aa: CASSQDRVNQPQHF
cdr3_nt: TGTGCCAGCAGCCAAGACAGGGTTAATCAGCCCCAGCATTTT

clone_size: .
d_call: .
j_call: TRBJ2-2
v_call: TRBV7-9
cdr3_aa: CAYGGSVRTGELFF
cdr3_nt: TGTGCCTACGGGGGTAGCGTAAGAACCGGGGAGCTGTTTTTT

clone_size: .
d_call: .
j_call: TRBJ2-7
v_call: TRBV11-2
cdr3_aa: CASSPGQTSSYEQYF
cdr3_nt: TGTGCCAGCAGCCCCGGACAGACCTCATCCTACGAGCAGTACTTC

clone_size: .
d_call: .
j_call: TRBJ2-2
v_call: TRBV4-2
cdr3_aa: CASSQFAQGNTGELFF
cdr3_nt: TGTGCCAGCAGCCAATTCGCACAGGGAAACACCGGGGAGCTGTTTTTT

clone_size: .
d_call: TRBD1
j_call: TRBJ2-1
v_call: TRBV7-3
cdr3_aa: CASSSDRAYNEQFF
cdr3_nt: TGTGCCAGCAGCTCGGACAGGGCGTACAATGAGCAGTTCTTC

clone_size: .
d_call: TRBD1
j_call: TRBJ2-1
v_call: TRBV27
cdr3_aa: CASSPRDRGNEQFF
cdr3_nt: TGTGCCAGCAGCCCCCGGGACAGGGGTAATGAGCAGTTCTTC

clone_size: once
d_call: .
j_call: TRBJ1-5
v_call: TRBV6-6
cdr3_aa: CASSLHRGSNQPQHF
cdr3_nt: TGTGCCAGCAGTCTCCATCGGGGTAGCAATCAGCCCCAGCATTTT

clone_size: .
d_call: TRBD1
j_call: TRBJ1-4
v_call: TRBV18
cdr3_aa: CASSPPQGAGNEKLFF
cdr3_nt: TGTGCCAGCTCACCCCCACAGGGGGCTGGTAATGAAAAACTGTTTTTT

clone_size: few
d_call: .
j_call: TRBJ1-4
v_call: TRBV28
cdr3_aa: CASSLGGATNEKLFF
cdr3_nt: TGTGCCAGCAGTTTAGGGGGGGCAACTAATGAAAAACTGTTTTTT

clone_size: .
d_call: .
j_call: TRBJ2-5
v_call: TRBV18
cdr3_aa: CASSPPSSETQYF
cdr3_nt: TGTGCCAGCTCACCCCCCTCTTCAGAGACCCAGTACTTC

clone_size: .
d_call: TRBD1
j_call: TRBJ2-7
v_call: TRBV3-1/TRBV3-2
cdr3_aa: CASSQWTGNDEQYF
cdr3_nt: TGTGCCAGCAGCCAGTGGACAGGGAACGACGAGCAGTACTTC

clone_size: .
d_call: TRBD2
j_call: TRBJ2-1
v_call: TRBV5-1
cdr3_aa: CASRPGTSGSHEQFF
cdr3_nt: TGCGCCAGCAGACCAGGGACTAGCGGGAGTCATGAGCAGTTCTTC

clone_size: .
d_call: .
j_call: TRBJ1-4
v_call: TRBV7-6
cdr3_aa: CASSLGGTHNEKLFF
cdr3_nt: TGTGCCAGCAGCTTAGGGGGCACTCATAATGAAAAACTGTTTTTT

clone_size: .
d_call: .
j_call: TRBJ1-6
v_call: TRBV28
cdr3_aa: CASNVAVGALHF
cdr3_nt: TGTGCCAGCAATGTGGCAGTGGGGGCTCTCCACTTT

clone_size: .
d_call: TRBD1
j_call: TRBJ2-1
v_call: TRBV5-1
cdr3_aa: CASSLGQGAFEQFF
cdr3_nt: TGCGCCAGCAGCTTGGGACAGGGGGCCTTTGAGCAGTTCTTC

clone_size: few
d_call: .
j_call: TRBJ2-7
v_call: TRBV9
cdr3_aa: CASNKGLDSYEQYF
cdr3_nt: TGTGCCAGCAACAAAGGACTTGACTCCTACGAGCAGTACTTC

clone_size: .
d_call: .
j_call: TRBJ2-1
v_call: TRBV6-5
cdr3_aa: CASSFEATNEQFF
cdr3_nt: TGTGCCAGCAGTTTTGAAGCTACCAATGAGCAGTTCTTC

clone_size: .
d_call: .
j_call: TRBJ2-3
v_call: TRBV19
cdr3_aa: CASSQKPGYPTDTQYF
cdr3_nt: TGTGCCAGTAGCCAAAAGCCAGGGTATCCCACAGATACGCAGTATTTT

clone_size: .
d_call: TRBD2
j_call: TRBJ2-1
v_call: TRBV6-6
cdr3_aa: CATLGPGGIYNEQFF
cdr3_nt: TGTGCCACCCTGGGGCCGGGAGGGATATACAATGAGCAGTTCTTC

clone_size: .
d_call: TRBD1
j_call: TRBJ2-1
v_call: TRBV5-1
cdr3_aa: CASSPSTGLLQGEQFF
cdr3_nt: TGCGCCAGCAGCCCCTCGACAGGGCTGCTACAGGGTGAGCAGTTCTTC

clone_size: .
d_call: TRBD1
j_call: TRBJ1-3
v_call: TRBV28
cdr3_aa: CASSSPWTGSGNTIYF
cdr3_nt: TGTGCCAGCAGTTCCCCCTGGACAGGGTCTGGAAACACCATATATTTT

clone_size: .
d_call: .
j_call: TRBJ2-2
v_call: TRBV19
cdr3_aa: CASTPQRGLTGELFF
cdr3_nt: TGTGCCAGTACCCCGCAGAGGGGGTTGACCGGGGAGCTGTTTTTT

clone_size: few
d_call: TRBD1
j_call: TRBJ2-2
v_call: TRBV2
cdr3_aa: CASSPLLQGMGELFF
cdr3_nt: TGTGCCAGCAGCCCACTGTTACAGGGGATGGGGGAGCTGTTTTTT

clone_size: .
d_call: TRBD2
j_call: TRBJ2-1
v_call: TRBV5-1
cdr3_aa: CASSQTSNFDEQFF
cdr3_nt: TGCGCCAGCAGCCAGACTAGCAACTTCGATGAGCAGTTCTTC

clone_size: .
d_call: TRBD2
j_call: TRBJ2-5
v_call: TRBV18
cdr3_aa: CASSPVSGRALGETQYF
cdr3_nt: TGTGCCAGCTCACCGGTTAGCGGGAGGGCCCTCGGAGAGACCCAGTACTTC

clone_size: .
d_call: TRBD1
j_call: TRBJ1-1
v_call: TRBV6-4
cdr3_aa: CASRETGVSTEAFF
cdr3_nt: TGTGCCAGCAGGGAAACAGGGGTATCCACTGAAGCTTTCTTT

clone_size: once
d_call: .
j_call: TRBJ2-7
v_call: TRBV27
cdr3_aa: CASRRGGGERYEQYF
cdr3_nt: TGTGCCAGCCGCCGGGGAGGGGGAGAAAGGTACGAGCAGTACTTC

clone_size: .
d_call: TRBD1
j_call: TRBJ2-5
v_call: TRBV5-1
cdr3_aa: CASSLVGTGGQETQYF
cdr3_nt: TGCGCCAGCAGCTTGGTCGGGACAGGGGGTCAAGAGACCCAGTACTTC

clone_size: .
d_call: TRBD2
j_call: TRBJ2-1
v_call: TRBV5-1
cdr3_aa: CASSSRGGRAGGSAYNEQFF
cdr3_nt: TGCGCCAGCAGTTCCCGGGGGGGGCGCGCGGGCGGGAGCGCCTACAATGAGCAGTTCTTC